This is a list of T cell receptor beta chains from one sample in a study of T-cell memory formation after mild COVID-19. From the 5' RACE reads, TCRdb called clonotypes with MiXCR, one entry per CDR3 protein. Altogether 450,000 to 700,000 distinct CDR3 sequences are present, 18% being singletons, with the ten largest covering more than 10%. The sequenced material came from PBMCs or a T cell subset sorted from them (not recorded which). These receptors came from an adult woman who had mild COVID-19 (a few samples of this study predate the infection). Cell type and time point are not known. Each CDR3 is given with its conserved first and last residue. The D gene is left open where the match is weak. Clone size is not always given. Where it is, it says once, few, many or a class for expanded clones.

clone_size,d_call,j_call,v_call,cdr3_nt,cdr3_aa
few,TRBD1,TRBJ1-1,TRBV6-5,TGTGCCAGCAGCAGATCTAGGACAGGGGGCACTGAAGCTTTCTTT,CASSRSRTGGTEAFF
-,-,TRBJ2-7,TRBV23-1,TGCGCCAGCAGTCAATATCGGGGCGAGCAGTACTTC,CASSQYRGEQYF
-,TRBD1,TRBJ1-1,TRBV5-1,TGCGCCAGCAGCGGGAACAGGGGAGCTGAAGCTTTCTTT,CASSGNRGAEAFF
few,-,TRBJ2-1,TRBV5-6,TGTGCCAGCAGCTTGTGGATAGCACATGAGCAGTTCTTC,CASSLWIAHEQFF
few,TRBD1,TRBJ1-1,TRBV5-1,TGCGCCAGCAGCTTGGACGCGACAGGGGGCACTGAAGCTTTCTTT,CASSLDATGGTEAFF
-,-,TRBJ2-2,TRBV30,TGTGCCCGTTCGGAAGGGTCGGGACCTGGGGAGCTGTTTTTT,CARSEGSGPGELFF
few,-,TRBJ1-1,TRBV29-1,TGCAGCGTTGAATCGGGGGGTGGCACTGAAGCTTTCTTT,CSVESGGGTEAFF
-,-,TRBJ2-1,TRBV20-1,TGCAGTGCTAGAACACAGACCTCCTACAATGAGCAGTTCTTC,CSARTQTSYNEQFF
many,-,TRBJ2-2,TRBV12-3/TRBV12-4,TGTGCCAGCAGTTTAGAAGGGGCGTTGAACACCGGGGAGCTGTTTTTT,CASSLEGALNTGELFF
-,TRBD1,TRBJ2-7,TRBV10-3,TGTGCCATCAGTGACACGACAGGGCGATCCTACGAGCAGTACTTC,CAISDTTGRSYEQYF
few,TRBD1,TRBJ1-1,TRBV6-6,TGTGCCAGCATCTTCGGGACAGGTATGAACACTGAAGCTTTCTTT,CASIFGTGMNTEAFF
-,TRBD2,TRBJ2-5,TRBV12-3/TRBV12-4,TGTGCCAGCAGTTGGGGACTAGCGGGGGTAGAGACCCAGTACTTC,CASSWGLAGVETQYF
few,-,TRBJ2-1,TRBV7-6,TGTGCCAGCAGTCCGAGCGCCGGGACGGGATCCTACAATGAGCAGTTCTTC,CASSPSAGTGSYNEQFF
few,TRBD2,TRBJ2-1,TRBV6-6,TGTGCCAGTCGAACTCGGGGGGGGAACAATGAGCAGTTCTTC,CASRTRGGNNEQFF
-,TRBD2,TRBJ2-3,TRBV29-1,TGCAGCGTTGAACTAGCGGGAGGTTGGGCAGATACGCAGTATTTT,CSVELAGGWADTQYF
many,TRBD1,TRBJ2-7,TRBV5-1,TGCGCCAGCAGCAGAGACAGGGAACTCTACGAGCAGTACTTC,CASSRDRELYEQYF
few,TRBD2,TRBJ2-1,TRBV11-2,TGTGCCAGCAGCTTAGAAGGAAGTTGGCTAGCGGGGATCGAGCAGTTCTTC,CASSLEGSWLAGIEQFF
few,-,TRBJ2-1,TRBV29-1,TGCAGCGCCGTGGGACTCGAAAATGAGCAGTTCTTC,CSAVGLENEQFF
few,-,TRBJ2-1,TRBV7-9,TGTGCCAGCAGCCCACACGGCCACAATGAGCAGTTCTTC,CASSPHGHNEQFF
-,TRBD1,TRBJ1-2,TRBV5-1,TGCGCCAGCACCCTATCCGGGACAGGGAAGAACTATGGCTACACCTTC,CASTLSGTGKNYGYTF
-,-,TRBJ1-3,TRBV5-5,TGTGCCAGCAGCTTGGAGGTCGCGCTTAACACCATATATTTT,CASSLEVALNTIYF
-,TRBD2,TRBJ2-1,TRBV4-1,TGCGCCAGCAGCCAACGGACTAGCGGGAGTCCCTACAATGAGCAGTTCTTC,CASSQRTSGSPYNEQFF
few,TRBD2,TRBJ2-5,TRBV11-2,TGTGCCAGCAGCACGAAACGGGGACTAGCGAACCAGTACTTC,CASSTKRGLANQYF
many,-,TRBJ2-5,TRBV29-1,TGCAGTGTGGGGGAGACCCAGTACTTC,CSVGETQYF
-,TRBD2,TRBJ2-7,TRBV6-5,TGTGCCGTAACTAGCGGTACTACCTACGAGCAGTACTTC,CAVTSGTTYEQYF
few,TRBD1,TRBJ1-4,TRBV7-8,TGTGCCAGTCTACCCCGGGACAGTAATGAAAAACTGTTTTTT,CASLPRDSNEKLFF
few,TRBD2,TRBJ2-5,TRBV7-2,TGTGCCAGCAGCGGGAGCGGGAGTGAGACCCAGTACTTC,CASSGSGSETQYF
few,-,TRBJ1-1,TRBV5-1,TGCGCCAGCAGCGCGTGGGACCCCCAGGACTCTACTGAAGCTTTCTTT,CASSAWDPQDSTEAFF
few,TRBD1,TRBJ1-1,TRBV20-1,TGCAGTGCTAGTAATCCGCCAGGGGGTAACACTGAAGCTTTCTTT,CSASNPPGGNTEAFF
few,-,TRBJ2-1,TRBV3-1,TGTGCCAGCAGCCAAGATCTCCAGCCCGGTAATAATGAGCAGTTCTTC,CASSQDLQPGNNEQFF
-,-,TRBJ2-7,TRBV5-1,TGCGCCAGCCGGGAGATCGGGTCCTACGAGCAGTACTTC,CASREIGSYEQYF
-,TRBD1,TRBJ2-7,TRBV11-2,TGTGCCAGCAGCTTAGGACAGGGGGCCGGGCAGTACTTC,CASSLGQGAGQYF
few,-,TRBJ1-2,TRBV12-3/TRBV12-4,TGTGCCAGCAGTTTGGGAACATCTGGCTACACCTTC,CASSLGTSGYTF
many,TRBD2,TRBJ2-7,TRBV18,TGTGCCAGCTCCCCGGGACTAGCGAGAAACGAGCAGTACTTC,CASSPGLARNEQYF
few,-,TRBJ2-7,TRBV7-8,TGTGCCAGCAGCCCAGTAGGCGTACGGGAGCAGTACTTC,CASSPVGVREQYF
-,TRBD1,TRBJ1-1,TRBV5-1,TGCGCCAGCAGCTCAGGGGGCATGGGGTCTGAAGCTTTCTTT,CASSSGGMGSEAFF
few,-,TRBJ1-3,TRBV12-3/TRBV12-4,TGTGCCAGCAGTTTCCGGACAAAGTACTCTGGAAACACCATATATTTT,CASSFRTKYSGNTIYF
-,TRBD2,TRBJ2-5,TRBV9,TGTGCCAGCAGCGTAGGTCTAGCGGGGGTTACCCAAGAGACCCAGTACTTC,CASSVGLAGVTQETQYF
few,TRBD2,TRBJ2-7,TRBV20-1,TGCAGTGCTAGAGATCTGCGCGCTAGCGGGTACTACGAGCAGTACTTC,CSARDLRASGYYEQYF
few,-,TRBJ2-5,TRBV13,TGTGCCAGCAGCCCTGGACTATTTCCGATCGTTCAAGAGACCCAGTACTTC,CASSPGLFPIVQETQYF